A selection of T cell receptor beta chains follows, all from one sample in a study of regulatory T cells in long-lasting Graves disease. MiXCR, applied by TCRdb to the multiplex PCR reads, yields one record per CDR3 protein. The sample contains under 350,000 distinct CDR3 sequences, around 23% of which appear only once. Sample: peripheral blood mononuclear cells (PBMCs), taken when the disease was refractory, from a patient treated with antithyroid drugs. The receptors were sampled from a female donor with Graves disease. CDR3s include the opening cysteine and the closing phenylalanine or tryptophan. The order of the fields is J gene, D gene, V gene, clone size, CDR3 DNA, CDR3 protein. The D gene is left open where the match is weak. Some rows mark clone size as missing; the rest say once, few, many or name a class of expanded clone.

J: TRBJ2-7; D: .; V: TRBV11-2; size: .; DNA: TGTGCCAGCAGCTTAGACTCAGGAGCCTACGAGCAGTACTTC; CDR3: CASSLDSGAYEQYF
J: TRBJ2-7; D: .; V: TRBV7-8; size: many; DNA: TGTGCCAGCAGCTTATTTAAGTTAGGGGGAGGAAGGTCCTACGAGCAGTACTTC; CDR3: CASSLFKLGGGRSYEQYF
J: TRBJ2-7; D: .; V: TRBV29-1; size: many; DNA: TGCAGCGTTGAAGATAACTCGCCGGTGACAGGGAGGTACGAGCAGTACTTC; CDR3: CSVEDNSPVTGRYEQYF
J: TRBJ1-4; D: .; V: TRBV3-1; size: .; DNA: TGTGCCAGCAGCCAAGCCTGGAGGCAGGAGAATGAAAAACTGTTTTTT; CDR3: CASSQAWRQENEKLFF
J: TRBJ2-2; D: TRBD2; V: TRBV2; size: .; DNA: TGTGCCAGCAGTGCGACTAGCGGGAGAAACACCGGGGAGCTGTTTTTT; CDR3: CASSATSGRNTGELFF
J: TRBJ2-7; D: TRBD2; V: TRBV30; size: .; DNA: TGTGCCTGGCAAACTAGCGTCTACGAGCAGTACTTC; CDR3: CAWQTSVYEQYF
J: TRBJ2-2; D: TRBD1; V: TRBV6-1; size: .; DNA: TGTGCCAGCGGCCTACAGGGGATAGCCGGGGAGCTGTTTTTT; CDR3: CASGLQGIAGELFF
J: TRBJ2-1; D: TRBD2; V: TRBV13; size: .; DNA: TGTGCCAGCAGCTTAGTAGGGACTAGCGAATACAATGAGCAGTTCTTC; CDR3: CASSLVGTSEYNEQFF
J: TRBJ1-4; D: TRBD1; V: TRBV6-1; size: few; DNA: TGTGCCACCGAAACGCTGGCAGGGGGCAGCTATAATGAAAAACTGTTTTTT; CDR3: CATETLAGGSYNEKLFF
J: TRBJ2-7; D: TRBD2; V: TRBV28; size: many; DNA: TGTGCCAGCAGTTTGCCCCCGGGACTAGCGGTCTACGAGCAGTACTTC; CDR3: CASSLPPGLAVYEQYF
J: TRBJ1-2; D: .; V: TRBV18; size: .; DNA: TGTGCCAGCTCACCTACCTCGGCGGGGGGCTACACCTTC; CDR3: CASSPTSAGGYTF
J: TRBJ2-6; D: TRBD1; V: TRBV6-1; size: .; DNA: TGTGCCAGCAACAAGGGGGCGAATGAGGCCAACGTCCTGACTTTC; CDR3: CASNKGANEANVLTF
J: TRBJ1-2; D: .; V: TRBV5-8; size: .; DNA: TGTGCCAGCAGCTTGGGTTTGACTAACTATGGCTACACCTTC; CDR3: CASSLGLTNYGYTF
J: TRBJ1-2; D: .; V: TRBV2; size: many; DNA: TGTGCCAGCGGACGGTCCGCGATGAACTATGGCTACACCTTC; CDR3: CASGRSAMNYGYTF
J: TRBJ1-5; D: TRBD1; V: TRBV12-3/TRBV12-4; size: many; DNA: TGTGCCAGCAGTCACTCCGGGACAGGGAGGAATCAGCCCCAGCATTTT; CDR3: CASSHSGTGRNQPQHF
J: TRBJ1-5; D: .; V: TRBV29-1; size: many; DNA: TGCAGCGTTGAAACAGGGTTTAATCAGCCCCAGCATTTT; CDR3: CSVETGFNQPQHF
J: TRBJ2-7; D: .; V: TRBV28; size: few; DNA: TGTGCCAGCAGCAGCCCCGCCCCCCCCCTCTACGAGCAGTACTTC; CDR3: CASSSPAPPLYEQYF
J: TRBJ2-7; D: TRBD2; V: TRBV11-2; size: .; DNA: TGTGCCAGCAGCCTCTCCGGAGGGTCGGGGGGGAGTGAGCAGTACTTC; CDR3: CASSLSGGSGGSEQYF
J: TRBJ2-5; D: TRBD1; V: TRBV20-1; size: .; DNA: TGCAGTGCTCCCCGGGACAGGGGATTGGAGACCCAGTACTTC; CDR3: CSAPRDRGLETQYF
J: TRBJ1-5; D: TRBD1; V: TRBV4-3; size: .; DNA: TGCGCCAGCAGCCCCGGGACAGGGGTTAGTCAGCCCCAGCATTTT; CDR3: CASSPGTGVSQPQHF
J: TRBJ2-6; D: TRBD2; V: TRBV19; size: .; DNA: TGTGCCAGTAGTATAGATGGACTAGATATAACCGGGGCCAACGTCCTGACTTTC; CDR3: CASSIDGLDITGANVLTF
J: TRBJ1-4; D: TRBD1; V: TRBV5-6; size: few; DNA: TGTGCCAGCAGCTGGACAGGGCATGCAACTAATGAAAAACTGTTTTTT; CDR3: CASSWTGHATNEKLFF
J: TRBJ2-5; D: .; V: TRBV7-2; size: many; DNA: TGTGCCAGCAGCTTAGTCTCGGGGGCTACCCAAGAGACCCAGTACTTC; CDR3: CASSLVSGATQETQYF
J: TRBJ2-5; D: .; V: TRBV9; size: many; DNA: TGTGCCAGCAGCGTAGGTTGGATAGCGGAAGAGACCCAGTACTTC; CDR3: CASSVGWIAEETQYF
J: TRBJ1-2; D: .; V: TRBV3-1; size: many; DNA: TGTGCCAGCAGCCAAGATACACGGGTTTACTATGGCTACACCTTC; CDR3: CASSQDTRVYYGYTF
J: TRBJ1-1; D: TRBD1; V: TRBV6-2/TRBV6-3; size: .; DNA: TGTGCCAGCAAGGACAGGGCTGAAGCTTTCTTT; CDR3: CASKDRAEAFF
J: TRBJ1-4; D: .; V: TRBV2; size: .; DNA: TGTGCCAGCAGCGCCCCCCGTGGGGAGAGGGTTGAAAAACTGTTTTTT; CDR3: CASSAPRGERVEKLFF
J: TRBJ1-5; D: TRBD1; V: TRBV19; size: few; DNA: TGTGCCAGTAGTACGGACAGGGTCAATCAGCCCCAGCATTTT; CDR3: CASSTDRVNQPQHF
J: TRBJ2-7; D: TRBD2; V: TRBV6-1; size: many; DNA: TGTGCCAGCAGTCGGGGGGGTTGGGAGTTGGTCTCCGAGCAGTACTTC; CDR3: CASSRGGWELVSEQYF
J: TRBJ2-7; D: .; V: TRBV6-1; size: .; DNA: TGTGCCAGTGGGGGCCAGGGCGGCCAGTACTTC; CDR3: CASGGQGGQYF
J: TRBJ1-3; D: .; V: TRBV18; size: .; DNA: TGTGCCAGCTCCCCTCTGCCGGAAGATTCCCTGGGAAACACCATATATTTT; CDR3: CASSPLPEDSLGNTIYF
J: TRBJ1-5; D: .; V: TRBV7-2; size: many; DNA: TGTGCCAGCAGCCCAAAAGGACGGGAGCAGCCCCAGCATTTT; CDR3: CASSPKGREQPQHF
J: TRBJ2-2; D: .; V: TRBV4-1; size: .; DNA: TGCGCCAGCAGCCTAAGGGACTTCACCGGGGAGCTGTTTTTT; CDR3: CASSLRDFTGELFF
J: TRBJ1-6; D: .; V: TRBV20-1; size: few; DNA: TGCAGTGCTAGAACATCTAGGTCACCCCTCCACTTT; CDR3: CSARTSRSPLHF
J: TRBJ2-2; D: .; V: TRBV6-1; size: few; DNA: TGTGCCAGCCTAGCCGACACCGGGGAGCTGTTTTTT; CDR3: CASLADTGELFF
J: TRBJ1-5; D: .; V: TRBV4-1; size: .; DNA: TGCGCCAGCAGCCAAGGGCAGGGTCTTGCTCAGCCCCAGCATTTT; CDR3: CASSQGQGLAQPQHF
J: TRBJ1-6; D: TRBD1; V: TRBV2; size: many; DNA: TGTGCCAGCAGTGGGCAGGGGGCTCAGGATTCACCCCTCCACTTT; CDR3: CASSGQGAQDSPLHF
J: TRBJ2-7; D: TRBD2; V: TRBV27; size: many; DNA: TGTGCCAGCACCCGGGGGGTAGGCAGCGAGCAGTACTTC; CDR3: CASTRGVGSEQYF
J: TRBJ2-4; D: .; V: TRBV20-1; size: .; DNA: TGCAGTGCTAGAGTTGAGACCCGCCTAGCGGCCAAAAACATTCAGTACTTC; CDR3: CSARVETRLAAKNIQYF